This TCR beta chain derives from a study of T cell responses to AZD1222 COVID-19 vaccine. Trimming took off 5 bases at V and 0 bases at J, with 18 bases between the two ends. The CDR3 length is 17 residues. Looked up from germline, CDR1 is MDHEN and CDR2 is SYDVKM. Concerning this clone: Its target is not known.

General study results and limits: No repertoire was sampled before or during the peak T cell response, only after it. Only six people who got AZD1222 tested seropositive at baseline. Donors, mostly white British, included more females; clonal diversity was possibly underestimated. Per reports, nearly half of all spike-specific TCRs target regions that are unmutated in variants.

Libraries were prepared by immunoSEQ multiplex PCR; TCRdb keeps only in-frame clonotypes and omits some of them. This repertoire shows about 100,000 clones, 88% found once; its top ten account for around 1.8%. The sequence was collected from an adult in good health. V usage is TRBV28 and J usage is TRBJ2-3; TRBD2 might be the D (6 bases). This material consisted of peripheral blood, taken on day 0 of AZD1222 vaccination. The CDR3 DNA sequence: TGTGCCAGCAGTCCCAGAGATGGAGGGAGGAGCACAGATACGCAGTATTTT. Protein: CASSPRDGGRSTDTQYF.